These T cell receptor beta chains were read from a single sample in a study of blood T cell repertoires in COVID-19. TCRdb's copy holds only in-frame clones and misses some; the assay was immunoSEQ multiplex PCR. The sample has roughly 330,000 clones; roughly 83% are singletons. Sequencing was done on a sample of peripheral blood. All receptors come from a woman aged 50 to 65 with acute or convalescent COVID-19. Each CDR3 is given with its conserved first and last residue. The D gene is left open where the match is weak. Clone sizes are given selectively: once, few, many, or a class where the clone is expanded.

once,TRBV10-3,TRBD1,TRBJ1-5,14,TGTGCCGCGCAAGCCGGGACAGGCAATCAGCCCCAGCATTTT,CAAQAGTGNQPQHF
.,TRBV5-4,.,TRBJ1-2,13,TGTGCCAGCAGCTACGACAATAACTATGGCTACACCTTC,CASSYDNNYGYTF
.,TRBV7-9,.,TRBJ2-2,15,TGTGCCAGCAGCTTAGCAGGACAAAACGGCGGGGAGCTGTTTTTT,CASSLAGQNGGELFF
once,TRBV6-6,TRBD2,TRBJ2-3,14,TGTGCCAGCAGACTAGCGGGAGAACCAGATACGCAGTATTTT,CASRLAGEPDTQYF
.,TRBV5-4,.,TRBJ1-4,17,TGTGCCAGCAGCTTGAGGACAGCACCGGCAACTAATGAAAAACTGTTTTTT,CASSLRTAPATNEKLFF
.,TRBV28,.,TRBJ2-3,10,TGTGCCAGCAGTTCGTATACGCAGTATTTT,CASSSYTQYF
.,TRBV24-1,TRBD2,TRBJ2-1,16,TGTGCCACCAGTGACCCGGTACTAGCGGGGGGCAATGAGCAGTTCTTC,CATSDPVLAGGNEQFF
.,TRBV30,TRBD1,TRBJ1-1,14,TGTGCCTGGAGTGGCCAGGACAGGGTTTCAATAGCTTTCTTT,CAWSGQDRVSIAFF
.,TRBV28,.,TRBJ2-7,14,TGTGCCAGCAGTTTATTGGGCAGTCTCTACGAGCAGTACTTC,CASSLLGSLYEQYF
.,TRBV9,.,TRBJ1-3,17,TGTGCCAGCAGCCAAAACGCAGTACTAAGGTCTGGAAACACCATATATTTT,CASSQNAVLRSGNTIYF
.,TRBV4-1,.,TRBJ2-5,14,TGCGCCAGCTCGGGCGGGGGCACAGGGTTGACCCAGTACTTC,CASSGGGTGLTQYF
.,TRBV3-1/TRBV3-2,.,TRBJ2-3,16,TGTGCCAGCAGCCAAGAACGAGTGGCGTCGGGAGATACGCAGTATTTT,CASSQERVASGDTQYF
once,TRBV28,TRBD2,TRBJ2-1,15,TGTGCCAGCAGTTTAAGGACTAGCGGGAGAAGTGAGCAGTTCTTC,CASSLRTSGRSEQFF
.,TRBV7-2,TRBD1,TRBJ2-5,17,TGTGCCAGCAGCGGCCGGGACAGGGGGCGGGGTTGGGAGACCCAGTACTTC,CASSGRDRGRGWETQYF
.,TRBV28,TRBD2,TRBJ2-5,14,TGTGCCAGCAGTTATAGCGGGAGAGGTGAGACCCAGTACTTC,CASSYSGRGETQYF
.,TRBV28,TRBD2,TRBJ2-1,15,TGTGCCAGCACCCTAGGGCTAGCGGGCTACAATGAGCAGTTCTTC,CASTLGLAGYNEQFF
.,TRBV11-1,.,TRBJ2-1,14,TGTGCCAGCAGCTTTAGAAGCTCCTACAATGAGCAGTTCTTC,CASSFRSSYNEQFF
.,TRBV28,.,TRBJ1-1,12,TGTGCCAGCAGTTTACAGGGGCGTGAAGCTTTCTTT,CASSLQGREAFF
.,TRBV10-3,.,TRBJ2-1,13,TGTGCCATCAGTGATAGCCCCTACAATGAGCAGTTCTTC,CAISDSPYNEQFF
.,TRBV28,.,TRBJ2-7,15,TGTGCCAGCAGTCCCGGGTTAGGGGCCCCCTACGAGCAGTACTTC,CASSPGLGAPYEQYF
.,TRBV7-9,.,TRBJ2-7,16,TGTGCCAGCAGCTCCGAAATTTGGGGGGGCACCTACGAGCAGTACTTC,CASSSEIWGGTYEQYF
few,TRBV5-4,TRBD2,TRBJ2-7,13,TGTGCCAGCAGCCAGCGGGAGGTTTCCGAGCAGTACTTC,CASSQREVSEQYF
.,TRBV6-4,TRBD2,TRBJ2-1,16,TGTGCCAGCAGCGCTAGCGGGACGAGCTCCTACAATGAGCAGTTCTTC,CASSASGTSSYNEQFF
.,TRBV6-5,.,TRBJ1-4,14,TGTGCCAGTTTTGAAAGGGGTCGTAATGAAAAACTGTTTTTT,CASFERGRNEKLFF
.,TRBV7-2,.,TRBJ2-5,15,TGTGCCAGCAGCCCTCCGGGAGCGATTCAAGAGACCCAGTACTTC,CASSPPGAIQETQYF
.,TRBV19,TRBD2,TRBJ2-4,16,TGTGCCAGTAGTATTAGAGCGGGGCTAGCCAAAAACATTCAGTACTTC,CASSIRAGLAKNIQYF
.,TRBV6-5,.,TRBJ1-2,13,TGTGCCAGCAGGTTGGGACTTAACTATGGCTACACCTTC,CASRLGLNYGYTF
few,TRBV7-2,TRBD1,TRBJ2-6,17,TGTGCCAGCAGCTTCCGGGACAGGGGGGCTGGGGCCAACGTCCTGACTTTC,CASSFRDRGAGANVLTF
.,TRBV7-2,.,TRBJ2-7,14,TGTGCCAGCAGCTTAGCTGGGACTTTTTACGAGCAGTACTTC,CASSLAGTFYEQYF
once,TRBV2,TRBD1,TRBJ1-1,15,TGTGCCAGCAGTGAGGGGACAGTCATGAACACTGAAGCTTTCTTT,CASSEGTVMNTEAFF
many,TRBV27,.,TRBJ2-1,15,TGTGCCAGCAGTTTATATAGCGGTCTCATCAATGAGCAGTTCTTC,CASSLYSGLINEQFF
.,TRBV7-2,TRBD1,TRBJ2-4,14,TGTGCCAGCAGCTTAGCCGCTCAGGGGGACATTCAGTACTTC,CASSLAAQGDIQYF
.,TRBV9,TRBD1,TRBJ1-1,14,TGTGCCAGCAGCGTAGGGGGACAGGGGGCGAATGCTTTCTTT,CASSVGGQGANAFF
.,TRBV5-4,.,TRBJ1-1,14,TGTGCCAGCAGCTTGCAGGGTCCGAACACTGAAGCTTTCTTT,CASSLQGPNTEAFF
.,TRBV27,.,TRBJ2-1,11,TGTGCCAGCAGTTTTATCGATGAGCAGTTCTTC,CASSFIDEQFF
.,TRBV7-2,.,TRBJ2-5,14,TGTGCCAGCAGCTTAGCGGTCCAGGAAGAGACCCAGTACTTC,CASSLAVQEETQYF
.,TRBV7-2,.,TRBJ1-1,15,TGTGCCAGCAGCTTAGGGGGAGGCTTAGGGGCTGAAGCTTTCTTT,CASSLGGGLGAEAFF
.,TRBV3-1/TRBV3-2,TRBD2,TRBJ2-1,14,TGTGCCAGCAGCCTCCGGGAGGTAAACAATGAGCAGTTCTTC,CASSLREVNNEQFF
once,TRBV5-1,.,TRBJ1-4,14,TGCGCCAGCAGGGAACCAGGGTTGAATGAAAAACTGTTTTTT,CASREPGLNEKLFF
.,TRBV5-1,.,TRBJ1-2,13,TGCGCCAGCACTGAGGAACCTAACTATGGCTACACCTTC,CASTEEPNYGYTF
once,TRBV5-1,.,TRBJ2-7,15,TGCGCCAGCAGCCCGTACACAGGGACCGATATGGAGCAGTACTTC,CASSPYTGTDMEQYF
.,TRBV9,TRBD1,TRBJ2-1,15,TGTGCCAGCAGCGTAGGCAGGACAGGGGACAATGAGCAGTTCTTC,CASSVGRTGDNEQFF
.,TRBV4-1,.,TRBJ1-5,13,TGCGCCAGCAGCCAAGCCTTCGGGCAGCCCCAGCATTTT,CASSQAFGQPQHF
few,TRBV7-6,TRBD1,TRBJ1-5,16,TGTGCCAGCAGCTCAGGGGGCCCTTATAGCAATCAGCCCCAGCATTTT,CASSSGGPYSNQPQHF
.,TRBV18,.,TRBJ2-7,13,TGTGCCAGCTCACCCAGTCAGAACTACGAGCAGTACTTC,CASSPSQNYEQYF
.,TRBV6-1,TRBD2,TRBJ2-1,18,TGTGCCAGCAGTGAAGACGGGACTAGCGATCGCTCCTACAATGAGCAGTTCTTC,CASSEDGTSDRSYNEQFF
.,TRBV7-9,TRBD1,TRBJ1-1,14,TGTGCCAGCAGCTTAAGTCCGCTGACAGGGGCTGCTTTCTTT,CASSLSPLTGAAFF
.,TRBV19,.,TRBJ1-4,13,TGTGCCAGTAGTACCAGTTCGGGGGAAAAACTGTTTTTT,CASSTSSGEKLFF
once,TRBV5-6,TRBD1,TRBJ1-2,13,TGTGCCAGCAGCTGGGACAGGGGGGATGGCTACACCTTC,CASSWDRGDGYTF
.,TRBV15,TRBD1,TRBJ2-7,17,TGTGCCACCAGCGACTGGACAGGGCCCTCCTCTTTCTACGAGCAGTACTTC,CATSDWTGPSSFYEQYF
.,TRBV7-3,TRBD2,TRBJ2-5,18,TGTGCCAGCAGCTACAAGAGAACCGGAGCGGGGATGGGGGAGACCCAGTACTTC,CASSYKRTGAGMGETQYF
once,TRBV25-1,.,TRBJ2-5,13,TGTGCCAGCAGTCCAGGGTACCAAGAGACCCAGTACTTC,CASSPGYQETQYF
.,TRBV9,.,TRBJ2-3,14,TGTGCCAGCAGCGTACAGGGGAAGCCAGATACGCAGTATTTT,CASSVQGKPDTQYF